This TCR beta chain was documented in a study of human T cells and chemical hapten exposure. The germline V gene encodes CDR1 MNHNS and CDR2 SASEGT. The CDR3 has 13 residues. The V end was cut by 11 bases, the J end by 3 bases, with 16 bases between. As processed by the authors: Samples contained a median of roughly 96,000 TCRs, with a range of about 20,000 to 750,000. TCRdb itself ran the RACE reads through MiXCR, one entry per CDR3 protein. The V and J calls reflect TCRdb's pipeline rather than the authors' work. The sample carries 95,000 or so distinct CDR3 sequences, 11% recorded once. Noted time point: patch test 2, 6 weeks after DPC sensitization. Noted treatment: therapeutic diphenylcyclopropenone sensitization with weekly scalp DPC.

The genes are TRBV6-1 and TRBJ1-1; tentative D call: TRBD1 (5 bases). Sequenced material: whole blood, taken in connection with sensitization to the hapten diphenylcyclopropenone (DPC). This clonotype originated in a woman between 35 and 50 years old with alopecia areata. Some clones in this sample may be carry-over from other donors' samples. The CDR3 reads CAARDPGYTEAFF. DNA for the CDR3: TGTGCCGCCCGGGACCCGGGGTACACTGAAGCTTTCTTT.